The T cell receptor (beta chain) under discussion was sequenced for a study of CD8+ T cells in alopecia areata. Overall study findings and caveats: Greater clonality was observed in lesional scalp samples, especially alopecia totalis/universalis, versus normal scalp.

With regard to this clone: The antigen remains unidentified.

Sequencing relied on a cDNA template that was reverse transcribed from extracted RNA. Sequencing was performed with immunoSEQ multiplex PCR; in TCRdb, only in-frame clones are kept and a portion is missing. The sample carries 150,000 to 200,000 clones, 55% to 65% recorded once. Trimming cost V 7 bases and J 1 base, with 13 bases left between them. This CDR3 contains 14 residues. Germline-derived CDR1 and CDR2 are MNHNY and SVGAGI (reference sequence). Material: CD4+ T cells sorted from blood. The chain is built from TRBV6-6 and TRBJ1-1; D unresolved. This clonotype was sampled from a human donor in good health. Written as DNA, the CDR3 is TGTGCCAGCATCTCATCCATTCAGAACACTGAAGCTTTCTTT. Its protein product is CASISSIQNTEAFF.